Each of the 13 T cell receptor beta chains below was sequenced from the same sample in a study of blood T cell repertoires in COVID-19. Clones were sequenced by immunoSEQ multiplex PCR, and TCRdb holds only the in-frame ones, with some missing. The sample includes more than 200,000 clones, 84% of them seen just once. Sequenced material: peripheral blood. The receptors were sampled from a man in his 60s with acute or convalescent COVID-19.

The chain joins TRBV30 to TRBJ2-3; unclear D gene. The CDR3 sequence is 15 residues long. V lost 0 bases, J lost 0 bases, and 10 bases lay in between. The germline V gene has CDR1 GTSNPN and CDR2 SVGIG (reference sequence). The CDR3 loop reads CAWSVLSSSTDTQYF. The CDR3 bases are TGTGCCTGGAGTGTACTGAGCTCTAGCACAGATACGCAGTATTTT.

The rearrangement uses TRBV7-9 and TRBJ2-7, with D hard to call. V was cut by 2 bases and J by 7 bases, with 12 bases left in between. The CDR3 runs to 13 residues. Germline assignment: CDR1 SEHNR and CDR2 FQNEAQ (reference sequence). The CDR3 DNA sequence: TGTGCCAGCAGCTTATCCGCCAGAGGTGAGCAGTACTTC. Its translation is CASSLSARGEQYF.

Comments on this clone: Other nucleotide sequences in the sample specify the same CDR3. DNA of the CDR3: TGTGCCAGCTCACCACGTGAGCTCAACACTGAAGCTTTCTTT. This translates into CASSPRELNTEAFF. The chain has TRBV18 and TRBJ1-1; no firm D call. Germline CDR1 is KGHSH and CDR2 is LQKENI. V lost 1 base, J lost 2 bases, and 8 bases lay in between. CDR3 length equals 14 residues.

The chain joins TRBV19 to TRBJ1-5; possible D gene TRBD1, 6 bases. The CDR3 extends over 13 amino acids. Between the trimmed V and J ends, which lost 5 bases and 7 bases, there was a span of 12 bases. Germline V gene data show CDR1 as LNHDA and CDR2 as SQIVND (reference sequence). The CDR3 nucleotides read TGTGCCAGTAGTCCCCAGGGGCCCCAGCCCCAGCATTTT. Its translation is CASSPQGPQPQHF.

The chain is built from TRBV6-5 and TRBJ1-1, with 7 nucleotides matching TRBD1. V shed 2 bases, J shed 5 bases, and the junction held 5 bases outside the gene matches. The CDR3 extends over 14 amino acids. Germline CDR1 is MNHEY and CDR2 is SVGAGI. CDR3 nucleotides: TGTGCCAGCAGTTACGCACAGGGGAGGACTGAAGCTTTCTTT. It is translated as CASSYAQGRTEAFF.

CDR3 bases: TGTGCCAGCAGTGAACAGAGAAACACCATATATTTT. Its protein is CASSEQRNTIYF. The chain has TRBV6-1 and TRBJ1-3; D unclear. The CDR3 sequence is 12 residues long. Germline CDR1 reads MNHNS; CDR2 reads SASEGT. Trimming left V 2 bases short and J 5 bases short, with 4 bases between.

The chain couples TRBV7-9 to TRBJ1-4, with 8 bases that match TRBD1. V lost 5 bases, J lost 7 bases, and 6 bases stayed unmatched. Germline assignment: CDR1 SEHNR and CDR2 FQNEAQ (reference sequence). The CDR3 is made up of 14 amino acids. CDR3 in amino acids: CASSIDTGGEKLFF. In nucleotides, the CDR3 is TGTGCCAGCAGCATAGATACAGGGGGTGAAAAACTGTTTTTT.

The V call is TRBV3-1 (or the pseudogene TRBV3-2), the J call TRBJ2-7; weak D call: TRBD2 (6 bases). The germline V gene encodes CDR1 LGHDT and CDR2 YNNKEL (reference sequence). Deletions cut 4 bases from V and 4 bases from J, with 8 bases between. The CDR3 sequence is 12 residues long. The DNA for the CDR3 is TGTGCCAGCAGCCCAAGCGGGTACGAGCAGTACTTC. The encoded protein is CASSPSGYEQYF.

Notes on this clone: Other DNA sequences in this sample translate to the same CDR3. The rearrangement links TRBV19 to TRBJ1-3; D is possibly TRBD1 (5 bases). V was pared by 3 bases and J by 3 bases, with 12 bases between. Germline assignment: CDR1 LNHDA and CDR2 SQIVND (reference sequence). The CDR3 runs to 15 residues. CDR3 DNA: TGTGCCAGTAGTATCCAGGGCCCACTTGGAAACACCATATATTTT. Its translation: CASSIQGPLGNTIYF.

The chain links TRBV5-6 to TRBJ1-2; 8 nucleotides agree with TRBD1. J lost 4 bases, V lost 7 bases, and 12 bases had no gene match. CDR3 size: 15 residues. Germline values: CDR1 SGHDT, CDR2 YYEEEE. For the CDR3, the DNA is TGTGCCAGCTCCCTTCCCGGACAGGGAGGCTATGGCTACACCTTC. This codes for CASSLPGQGGYGYTF.

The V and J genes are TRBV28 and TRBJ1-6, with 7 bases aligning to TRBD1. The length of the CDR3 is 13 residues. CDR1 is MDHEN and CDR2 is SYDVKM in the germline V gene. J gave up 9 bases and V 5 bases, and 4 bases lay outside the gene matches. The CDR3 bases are TGTGCCAGCAGTACAGGGGTAGGTTCACCCCTCCACTTT. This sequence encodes CASSTGVGSPLHF.

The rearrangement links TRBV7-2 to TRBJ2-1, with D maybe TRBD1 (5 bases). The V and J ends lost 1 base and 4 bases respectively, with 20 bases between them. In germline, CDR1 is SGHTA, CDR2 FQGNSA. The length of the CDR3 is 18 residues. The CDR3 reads CASSLDDSASIGYNEQFF. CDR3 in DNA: TGTGCCAGCAGCTTAGATGACAGTGCCTCCATAGGATACAATGAGCAGTTCTTC.

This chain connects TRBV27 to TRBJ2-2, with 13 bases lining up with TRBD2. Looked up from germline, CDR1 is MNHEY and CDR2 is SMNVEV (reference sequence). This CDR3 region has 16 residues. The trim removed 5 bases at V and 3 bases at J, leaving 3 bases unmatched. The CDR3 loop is CASSQTSGRYTGELFF. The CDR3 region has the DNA TGTGCCAGCAGTCAGACTAGCGGGAGGTACACCGGGGAGCTGTTTTTT.